The clone carrying this T cell receptor beta chain was counted a few times. As yet, its antigen is unknown. Generated by immunoSEQ multiplex PCR, the TCRdb table keeps only in-frame clones and is missing some. The data hold 100,000 or so clones, with around 80% observed a single time. This specimen belongs to a study of Ad26.COV2.S vaccination and SARS-CoV-2 variants. Study-level points and caveats: In TCR breadth and depth analyses, total T cell responses may have been underestimated. Comparability of non-spike TCR breadth was observed across vaccine and placebo recipients. Participants in the vaccine arm had higher spike-specific TCR breadth; placebo recipients had lower. After vaccination, reports described spike-specific CD8+ and CD4+ T cell responses as showing substantial breadth.

Trimming removed 9 bases at V and 6 bases at J, with 13 bases between. Germline V gene lookup returns CDR1 KGHDR and CDR2 SFDVKD. This CDR3 spans 12 amino acids. The receptor's source is a human donor who had recovered from COVID-19. The chain carries TRBV24-1 and TRBJ1-1; D is ambiguous. The sample consisted of peripheral blood, taken after recovery from COVID-19. CDR3 coding DNA: TGTGCCACCTCTAGGGTTGGTTCTGAAGCTTTCTTT. Amino acids: CATSRVGSEAFF.